This T cell receptor (beta chain) was sequenced for a study of CD8+ T cells in alopecia areata. Trimming removed 1 base from V and 15 bases from J, with 16 bases in between. Germline CDR1 and CDR2: LGHNT and FRNRAP. The CDR3 sequence is 13 residues long. Regarding this clone: Antigen specificity is unknown.

Extraction and reverse transcription of RNA yielded cDNA as the sequencing template. The method was immunoSEQ multiplex PCR; TCRdb's version includes in-frame clones alone and lacks a portion of them. The sample has about 140,000 clones; 85% to 90% are singletons. General observations from the study: The study found that many expanded lesional clones persisted in scalp and blood during tofacitinib.

The treatment denotes: oral pan-JAK inhibitor, 5-10 mg twice daily. The chain is built from TRBV12-5 and TRBJ2-1, with D unresolved. The receptor's source is a human donor with alopecia areata. Sequencing used CD8+ T cells sorted from blood, obtained at week 4, from a patient treated with tofacitinib. CDR3 region: CASGLATSPTAFF. DNA for the CDR3: TGTGCTAGTGGTTTGGCGACGTCCCCCACCGCGTTCTTC.